These T cell receptor beta chains were read from a single sample in a study of low-dose radiotherapy and immunotherapy resistance in tumors. Via MiXCR, TCRdb re-called the reads, giving one row per CDR3 protein. This sample yields tens of thousands of distinct CDR3 sequences, of which 8% to 10% are seen a single time; 0.95% to 1.3% belongs to the top ten. Sequencing was performed on PBMCs, taken before treatment. Source of these receptors: a male donor with prostate cancer. The CDR3 runs from the conserved cysteine through the conserved F or W. The D gene is left open where the match is weak. Rows give clone size only sometimes, using once, few, many, or a class for an expanded clone.

CASSPAGELFF TGTGCCAGCAGTCCCGCGGGGGAGCTGTTTTTT TRBJ2-2 many . TRBV28
CASTAGSLDGGEQYF TGTGCCAGCACTGCGGGGAGTTTAGATGGGGGCGAGCAGTACTTC TRBJ2-7 many . TRBV2
CAISLRLAGEGEQFF TGTGCCATCAGCCTTAGACTAGCGGGAGAAGGCGAGCAGTTCTTC TRBJ2-1 many TRBD2 TRBV10-3
CAISSGISNQPQHF TGTGCCATCAGTTCAGGGATCAGCAATCAGCCCCAGCATTTT TRBJ1-5 many . TRBV10-3
CSVENRAPEQFF TGCAGCGTTGAGAACAGGGCTCCTGAGCAGTTCTTC TRBJ2-1 many . TRBV29-1
CASSRGALNTGELFF TGTGCCAGCAGTCGGGGGGCACTAAACACCGGGGAGCTGTTTTTT TRBJ2-2 many . TRBV5-6
CASTGLRTDQPQHF TGTGCCAGCACCGGTCTTAGAACAGATCAGCCCCAGCATTTT TRBJ1-5 many . TRBV28
CASSHSRNEQFF TGTGCCAGCAGTCATAGTCGGAATGAGCAGTTCTTC TRBJ2-1 many . TRBV7-6
CASSLFGALETQYF TGTGCCAGCAGTTTGTTTGGGGCCTTAGAGACCCAGTACTTC TRBJ2-5 many . TRBV28
CSVETSRIYNEQFF TGCAGCGTTGAGACTAGCAGGATCTACAATGAGCAGTTCTTC TRBJ2-1 . TRBD2 TRBV29-1
CASSSPPGGGPAGELFF TGTGCCAGCAGCTCCCCCCCGGGGGGAGGGCCTGCCGGGGAGCTGTTTTTT TRBJ2-2 many TRBD2 TRBV11-3
CSARAGGAGEQYF TGCAGTGCTAGAGCGGGGGGGGCTGGAGAGCAGTACTTC TRBJ2-7 many TRBD2 TRBV20-1
CASSFGGGVINQPQHF TGTGCCAGCAGTTTCGGGGGGGGCGTAATCAATCAGCCCCAGCATTTT TRBJ1-5 many . TRBV12-3/TRBV12-4
CASSSGQGFPTQYF TGTGCCAGCAGTTCGGGACAGGGGTTTCCGACCCAGTACTTC TRBJ2-5 many TRBD1 TRBV6-6
CASRLDRGRDGYTF TGTGCCAGCAGGCTCGACAGGGGACGTGATGGCTACACCTTC TRBJ1-2 many TRBD1 TRBV5-4
CASSWGVAGEGETQYF TGCGCCAGCAGTTGGGGGGTAGCGGGAGAAGGGGAGACCCAGTACTTC TRBJ2-5 many TRBD2 TRBV5-1
CASTLPAAGEKTQYF TGTGCCAGCACCCTCCCGGCCGCAGGGGAGAAGACCCAGTACTTC TRBJ2-5 many . TRBV6-2/TRBV6-3
CASTTGLDNSPLHF TGTGCCAGCACCACGGGACTTGATAATTCACCCCTCCACTTT TRBJ1-6 many . TRBV5-5
CASSSGENTGELFF TGCGCCAGCAGCTCAGGGGAGAACACCGGGGAGCTGTTTTTT TRBJ2-2 many . TRBV5-1
CASRPTSGGSLVEQFF TGTGCCAGCAGGCCTACCTCGGGCGGGAGTTTAGTTGAGCAGTTCTTC TRBJ2-1 many TRBD2 TRBV6-5
CSASTRGGSGEQYF TGCAGTGCTAGTACTCGCGGGGGATCCGGGGAGCAGTACTTC TRBJ2-7 many TRBD2 TRBV20-1
CASSQYGNTGELFF TGCGCCAGCAGCCAATACGGGAACACCGGGGAGCTGTTTTTT TRBJ2-2 many . TRBV4-3
CAWSEGTAPTETQYF TGTGCCTGGAGCGAGGGGACAGCCCCAACGGAGACCCAGTACTTC TRBJ2-5 many TRBD1 TRBV30
CASAQGSGTRWETQYF TGTGCCAGCGCCCAAGGTAGCGGGACCAGGTGGGAGACCCAGTACTTC TRBJ2-5 many TRBD2 TRBV4-2
CASSPAGTYNEQFF TGTGCCAGCAGCCCAGCGGGAACCTACAATGAGCAGTTCTTC TRBJ2-1 many TRBD2 TRBV28
CASSPGLAGDKSSYNEQFF TGTGCCAGCAGCCCCGGACTAGCGGGGGACAAAAGCTCCTACAATGAGCAGTTCTTC TRBJ2-1 many TRBD2 TRBV6-5
CASSYGGLVLEAFF TGTGCCAGCAGTTACGGAGGGTTGGTCCTTGAAGCTTTCTTT TRBJ1-1 many . TRBV6-2/TRBV6-3
CSARESLRQDQPQHF TGCAGCGCACGGGAAAGCCTCCGGCAGGATCAGCCCCAGCATTTT TRBJ1-5 . . TRBV29-1
CSRDGLADTQYF TGCAGCCGGGATGGGCTTGCAGATACGCAGTATTTT TRBJ2-3 medium-sized . TRBV20-1
CASSLLSGGNQETQYF TGCGCCAGCAGCTTGTTGTCAGGTGGTAACCAAGAGACCCAGTACTTC TRBJ2-5 few . TRBV5-1
CASRRQTSGEGNTQYF TGTGCCAGCAGACGACAGACTAGCGGGGAGGGAAATACGCAGTATTTT TRBJ2-3 many TRBD2 TRBV6-2/TRBV6-3
CASSGTGRALETQYF TGTGCCAGTAGTGGAACGGGGAGGGCCCTAGAGACCCAGTACTTC TRBJ2-5 many TRBD2 TRBV19
CASSVLGLAGVDEQFF TGTGCCAGCAGCGTTTTGGGACTAGCGGGAGTTGATGAGCAGTTCTTC TRBJ2-1 many TRBD2 TRBV7-3
CASSSGGQGLQQYF TGTGCCAGCAGCTCAGGGGGACAGGGACTCCAGCAGTACTTC TRBJ2-7 many TRBD1 TRBV7-2
CATSLPGTGELFF TGTGCCACCAGTTTGCCCGGCACCGGGGAGCTGTTTTTT TRBJ2-2 many . TRBV24-1
CASKDSGSRDEQFF TGTGCCTCAAAAGACAGCGGGAGTCGGGATGAGCAGTTCTTC TRBJ2-1 many TRBD2 TRBV6-6
CASSPQGRSTQYF TGTGCCAGCAGCCCTCAAGGGCGTAGTACGCAGTATTTT TRBJ2-3 many . TRBV4-1
CASGAQGTGELFF TGTGCCAGCGGAGCCCAGGGCACCGGGGAGCTGTTTTTT TRBJ2-2 many . TRBV6-4
CASSQGQQAPLHF TGTGCCAGCAGCCAGGGACAACAAGCGCCCCTCCACTTT TRBJ1-6 few . TRBV7-3
CASSRDSSYEQYF TGTGCCAGCTCACGGGACAGTTCCTACGAGCAGTACTTC TRBJ2-7 many TRBD1 TRBV18
CASSYSGGTYEQYF TGTGCCAGCAGTTACTCTGGGGGAACCTACGAGCAGTACTTC TRBJ2-7 many . TRBV6-5
CSVGLDRRGSTIYF TGCAGCGTTGGCCTCGACAGGCGAGGAAGCACCATATATTTT TRBJ1-3 many . TRBV29-1
CASSLQGGMGMKETQYF TGTGCCAGCAGCCTCCAGGGAGGGATGGGAATGAAAGAGACCCAGTACTTC TRBJ2-5 many TRBD2 TRBV7-7
CASSLRTVHTEAFF TGTGCCAGCAGTTTAAGGACAGTCCACACTGAAGCTTTCTTT TRBJ1-1 medium-sized . TRBV28
CASSETWGRDLAKNIQYF TGTGCCAGCAGCGAAACCTGGGGGCGGGACCTAGCCAAAAACATTCAGTACTTC TRBJ2-4 many . TRBV28
CASSSFSGGDTGELFF TGTGCCAGCAGCTCCTTCTCGGGGGGGGACACCGGGGAGCTGTTTTTT TRBJ2-2 many TRBD2 TRBV7-9
CASSWTGQGANEQFF TGTGCCAGCAGCTGGACAGGACAGGGGGCGAATGAGCAGTTCTTC TRBJ2-1 many TRBD1 TRBV5-4
CASSGTVNQPQHF TGTGCCAGCAGCGGGACAGTCAATCAGCCCCAGCATTTT TRBJ1-5 many TRBD1 TRBV2